Shown below are 9 T cell receptor beta chains from a single sample sequenced in a study of T cells of healthy individuals. Each CDR3 protein is one row after TCRdb ran MiXCR on the 5' RACE reads. Among 40,000 to 60,000 distinct CDR3 sequences listed, roughly 14% were seen once. Receptors were obtained from a human donor in good health.

This clonotype was counted many times. V usage is TRBV7-8 and J usage is TRBJ2-4; 9 bases are shared with TRBD1. Germline CDR1 and CDR2: SGHVS and FQNEAQ. V shed 5 bases and J 6 bases; nucleotides not matched to a gene: 5. CDR3 length equals 14 residues. CDR3 in DNA: TGTGCCAGCAGCAAGCCGGGACAGGGAAACATTCAGTACTTC. It translates to CASSKPGQGNIQYF. The variable domain in full, with the rest retrieved from reference TRBV7-8 and TRBJ2-4, is GAGVSQSPRYKVAKRGQDVALRCDPISGHVSLFWYQQALGQGPEFLTYFQNEAQLDKSGLPSDRFFAERPEGSVSTLKIQRTQQEDSAVYLCASSKPGQGNIQYFGAGTRLSVL.

This clonotype turned up a few times. The chain has TRBV27 and TRBJ1-4; D is unresolved. The CDR3 length is 15 residues. CDR1 and CDR2 from the germline V gene are MNHEY and SMNVEV (reference sequence). V gave up 3 bases and J gave up 0 bases, with 8 bases separating them. This CDR3 is CASSFAGATNEKLFF. The DNA for the CDR3 is TGTGCCAGCAGTTTTGCAGGAGCAACTAATGAAAAACTGTTTTTT.

The rearrangement joins TRBV7-2 to TRBJ1-1; 8 bases are shared with TRBD1. J was trimmed by 7 bases and V by 6 bases; bases with no gene match: 7. This CDR3 has 13 residues. Germline-derived CDR1 and CDR2 are SGHTA and FQGNSA. DNA of the CDR3: TGTGCCAGCAGACCCCAGGGGGCACGTGAAGCTTTCTTT. It translates to CASRPQGAREAFF.

This chain joins TRBV6-2 or TRBV6-3 and TRBJ1-5, with D tentatively TRBD1 (5 bases). The CDR3 sequence is 12 residues long. Between the trimmed V and J ends, which lost 2 bases and 9 bases, there was a span of 8 bases. Germline V gene sequence: CDR1 MNHEY, CDR2 SVGEGT. CDR3 region: CASSYRGMPQHF. In DNA, the CDR3 is TGTGCCAGCAGTTACCGGGGGATGCCCCAGCATTTT.

The chain uses TRBV20-1 and TRBJ2-2; D gene ambiguous. The CDR3 covers 13 residues. Germline values: CDR1 DFQATT, CDR2 SNEGSKA (reference sequence). Trimming pared 3 bases from V and 2 bases from J, leaving 7 bases between. The CDR3: CSASSLNTGELFF. For the CDR3, the DNA is TGCAGTGCTAGTTCACTTAACACCGGGGAGCTGTTTTTT.

The chain couples TRBV10-3 to TRBJ2-3; 12 bases fit TRBD1. CDR1 is ENHRY and CDR2 is SYGVKD in the germline V gene. The CDR3 is made up of 17 amino acids. With 4 bases clipped from V and 4 bases from J, the junction kept 9 bases outside the gene matches. The CDR3 region has the DNA TGTGCCATCAGTGCATTAGGGGACAGGGGGCGCGCAGATACGCAGTATTTT. Residues: CAISALGDRGRADTQYF.

This clonotype was counted ten times or more. The chain combines TRBV5-6 with TRBJ2-1, with unresolved D. The V end lost 4 bases, the J end lost 14 bases, and 16 bases lay between the germline ends. In germline, CDR1 is SGHDT, CDR2 YYEEEE. The CDR3 length is 12 residues. CDR3 amino acids: CASSAAAGPEFF. CDR3 in DNA: TGTGCCAGCAGCGCGGCCGCCGGGCCCGAGTTCTTC.

This clonotype was picked up many times. This rearrangement joins TRBV7-2 to TRBJ2-3; TRBD1 aligns across 7 bases. The CDR3 is 16 residues long. Germline V gene lookup returns CDR1 SGHTA and CDR2 FQGNSA. J lost 3 bases, V lost 0 bases, and 6 bases had no gene match. The CDR3 sequence: CASSLALSQGTDTQYF. The CDR3 DNA reads TGTGCCAGCAGCTTAGCGCTGTCACAGGGGACAGATACGCAGTATTTT.

V is TRBV20-1 and J is TRBJ2-3; the match to TRBD2 covers 10 bases. With 5 bases clipped from V and 9 bases from J, the junction kept 11 bases outside the gene matches. Looked up from germline, CDR1 is DFQATT and CDR2 is SNEGSKA (reference sequence). The CDR3 runs 14 residues. The CDR3 region is CSAAASGGARTQYF. Written as DNA, the CDR3 is TGCAGTGCTGCGGCGAGCGGGGGGGCGCGGACGCAGTATTTT.